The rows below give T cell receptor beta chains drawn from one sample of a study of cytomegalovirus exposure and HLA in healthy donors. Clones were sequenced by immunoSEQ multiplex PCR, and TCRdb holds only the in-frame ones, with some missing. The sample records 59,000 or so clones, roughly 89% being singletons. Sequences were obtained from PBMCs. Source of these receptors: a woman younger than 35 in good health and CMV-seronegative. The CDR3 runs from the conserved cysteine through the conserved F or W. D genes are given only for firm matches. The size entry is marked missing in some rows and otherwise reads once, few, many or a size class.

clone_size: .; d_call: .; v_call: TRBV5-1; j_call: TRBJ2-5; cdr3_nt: TGCGCCAGCAGCTTCACACTACAAGAGACCCAGTACTTC; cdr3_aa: CASSFTLQETQYF
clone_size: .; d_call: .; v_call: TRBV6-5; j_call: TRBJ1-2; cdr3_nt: TGTGCCAGCAGGGGGACGGCGGCGGGGGACTATGGCTACACCTTC; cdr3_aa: CASRGTAAGDYGYTF
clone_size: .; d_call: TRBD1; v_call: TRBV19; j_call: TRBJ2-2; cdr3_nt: TGTGCCAGTAGTTCGGGACAGGGGGCGCCGCTTTACACCGGGGAGCTGTTTTTT; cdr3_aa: CASSSGQGAPLYTGELFF
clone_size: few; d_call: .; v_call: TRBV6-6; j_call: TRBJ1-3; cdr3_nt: TGTGCCAGCACACCTCAGGACAGTGTTAGAAACACCATATATTTT; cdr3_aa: CASTPQDSVRNTIYF
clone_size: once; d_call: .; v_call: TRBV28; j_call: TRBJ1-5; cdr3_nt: TGTGCCAGCAGTTTATCGACTAATCTACGGGTGCGCAATCAGCCCCAGCATTTT; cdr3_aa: CASSLSTNLRVRNQPQHF
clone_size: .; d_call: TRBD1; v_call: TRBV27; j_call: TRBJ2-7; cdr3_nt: TGTGCCAGCGGGCGACAGGGGGCGCGATACGAGCAGTACTTC; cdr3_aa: CASGRQGARYEQYF
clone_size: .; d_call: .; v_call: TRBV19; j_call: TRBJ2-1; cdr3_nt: TGTGCCAGTAGGCCTACACGGGGTAATGAGCAGTTCTTC; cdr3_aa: CASRPTRGNEQFF
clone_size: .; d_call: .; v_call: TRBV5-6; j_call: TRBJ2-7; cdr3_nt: TGTGCCAGCAGCTTGTATCGGGGGACAGAACGGGACGAGCAGTACTTC; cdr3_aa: CASSLYRGTERDEQYF
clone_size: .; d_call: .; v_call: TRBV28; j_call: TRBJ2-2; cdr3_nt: TGTGCCAGCAGTTTAGGACAGCGTACCACCGGGGAGCTGTTTTTT; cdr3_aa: CASSLGQRTTGELFF
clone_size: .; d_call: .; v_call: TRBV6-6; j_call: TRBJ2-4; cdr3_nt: TGTGCCAGCAGTACGGGGACTCTAAAAAACATTCAGTACTTC; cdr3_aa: CASSTGTLKNIQYF
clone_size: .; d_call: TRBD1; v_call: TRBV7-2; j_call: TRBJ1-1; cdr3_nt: TGTGCCAGCAGCTTAGGAGGGGGCCCCACTGAAGCTTTCTTT; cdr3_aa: CASSLGGGPTEAFF
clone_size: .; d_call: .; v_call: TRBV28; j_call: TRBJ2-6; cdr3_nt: TGTGCCAGCAGCCAGGGGTTACTCTCTGGGGCCAACGTCCTGACTTTC; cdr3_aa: CASSQGLLSGANVLTF
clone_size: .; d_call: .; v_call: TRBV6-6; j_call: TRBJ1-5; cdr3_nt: TGTGCCAGCAGTTACGCTGTACAACAGCCCCAGCATTTT; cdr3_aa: CASSYAVQQPQHF
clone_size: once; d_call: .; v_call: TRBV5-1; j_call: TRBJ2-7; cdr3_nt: TGCGCCAGCAGTCGTCGACTGCAGGGAACCTACGAGCAGTACTTC; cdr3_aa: CASSRRLQGTYEQYF
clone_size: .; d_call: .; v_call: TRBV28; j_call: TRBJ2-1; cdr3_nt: TGTGCCAGCAGCAGGGCTAGCGACAATGAGCAGTTCTTC; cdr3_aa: CASSRASDNEQFF
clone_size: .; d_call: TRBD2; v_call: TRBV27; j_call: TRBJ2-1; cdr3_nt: TGTGCCAGCAGTATCTGGGCTAGCGGGAGATTGGAGAATGAGCAGTTCTTC; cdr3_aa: CASSIWASGRLENEQFF
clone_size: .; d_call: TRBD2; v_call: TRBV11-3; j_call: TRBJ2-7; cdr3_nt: TGTGCCAGCAGCTCCATCGGGGGGGAGCAGTACTTC; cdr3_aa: CASSSIGGEQYF
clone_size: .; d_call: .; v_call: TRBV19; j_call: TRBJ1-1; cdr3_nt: TGTGCCAGTAGTATAGCCACTCGGGGGAGGAACACTGAAGCTTTCTTT; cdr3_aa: CASSIATRGRNTEAFF
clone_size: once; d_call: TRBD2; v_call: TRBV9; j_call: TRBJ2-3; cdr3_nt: TGTGCCAGCAGCCCCGGGACTAGCGGACTAGCCCCGGCGTATTTT; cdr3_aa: CASSPGTSGLAPAYF
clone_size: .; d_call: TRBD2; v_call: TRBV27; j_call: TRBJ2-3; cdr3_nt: TGTGCCAGCAGTTTCTTCGGCGGGGGGGCGACAGATACGCAGTATTTT; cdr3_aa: CASSFFGGGATDTQYF
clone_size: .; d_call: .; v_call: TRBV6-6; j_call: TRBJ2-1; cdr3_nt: TGTGCCAGCAGTTACGGGCGTAATGAGCAGTTCTTC; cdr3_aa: CASSYGRNEQFF
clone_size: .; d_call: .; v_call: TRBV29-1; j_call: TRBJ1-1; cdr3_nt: TGCAGCGTTGAGGCAGGGATGAACACTGAAGCTTTCTTT; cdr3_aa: CSVEAGMNTEAFF
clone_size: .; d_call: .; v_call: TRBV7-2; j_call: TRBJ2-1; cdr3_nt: TGTGCCAGCAGCTTAGGGGGACTCAGTGAGCAGTTCTTC; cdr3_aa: CASSLGGLSEQFF
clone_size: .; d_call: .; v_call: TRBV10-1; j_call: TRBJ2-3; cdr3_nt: TGCGCCAGCAGTGGTGGGGGGGCCGTTACAGATACGCAGTATTTT; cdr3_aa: CASSGGGAVTDTQYF
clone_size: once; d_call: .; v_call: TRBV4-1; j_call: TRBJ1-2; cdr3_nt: TGCGCCAGCAGCCAAGGTGCAGGGGTTAACTATGGCTACACCTTC; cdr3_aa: CASSQGAGVNYGYTF
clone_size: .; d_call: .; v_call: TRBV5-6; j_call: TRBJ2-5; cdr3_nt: TGTGCCAGCAGCTTCGGGTTGAGGGGTGTCAGGGGAGAGACCCAGTACTTC; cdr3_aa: CASSFGLRGVRGETQYF
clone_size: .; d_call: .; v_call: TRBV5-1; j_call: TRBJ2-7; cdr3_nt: TGCGCCAGCAGCTTGGAATCCGGGGGGCATCCCTACGAGCAGTACTTC; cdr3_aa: CASSLESGGHPYEQYF
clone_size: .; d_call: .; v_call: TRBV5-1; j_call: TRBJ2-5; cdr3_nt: TGCGCCAGCAGCTTGGTCGGGGAAGAGACCCAGTACTTC; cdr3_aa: CASSLVGEETQYF